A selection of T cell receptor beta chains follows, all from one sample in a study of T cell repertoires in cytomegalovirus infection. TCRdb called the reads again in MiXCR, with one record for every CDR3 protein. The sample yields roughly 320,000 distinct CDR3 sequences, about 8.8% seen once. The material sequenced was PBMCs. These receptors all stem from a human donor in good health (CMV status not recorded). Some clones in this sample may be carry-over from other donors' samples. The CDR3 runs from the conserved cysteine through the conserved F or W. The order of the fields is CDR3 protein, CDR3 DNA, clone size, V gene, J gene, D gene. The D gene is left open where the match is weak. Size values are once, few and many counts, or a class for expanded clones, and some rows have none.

CDR3aa: CASSVRQTNTEAFF
CDR3nt: TGTGCCAGTAGTGTTCGACAGACTAACACTGAAGCTTTCTTT
abundance: -
v_gene: TRBV19
j_gene: TRBJ1-1
d_gene: -

CDR3aa: CASSQGARGTDTQYF
CDR3nt: TGCGCCAGCAGCCAGGGGGCGCGGGGCACAGATACGCAGTATTTT
abundance: many
v_gene: TRBV4-3
j_gene: TRBJ2-3
d_gene: -

CDR3aa: CASSETSGGHTQYF
CDR3nt: TGTGCCAGCAGTGAAACTAGCGGGGGACATACGCAGTATTTT
abundance: many
v_gene: TRBV2
j_gene: TRBJ2-3
d_gene: TRBD2

CDR3aa: CSARDIAGGTDTQYF
CDR3nt: TGCAGTGCTAGAGATATAGCGGGGGGCACAGATACGCAGTATTTT
abundance: many
v_gene: TRBV20-1
j_gene: TRBJ2-3
d_gene: TRBD2

CDR3aa: CASSRLRTPSIVLTF
CDR3nt: TGTGCCAGCAGTCGCCTCCGGACACCCTCGATCGTCCTGACTTTC
abundance: many
v_gene: TRBV6-1
j_gene: TRBJ2-6
d_gene: -

CDR3aa: CASSLQPGNYEQYF
CDR3nt: TGCGCCAGCAGCTTGCAGCCGGGGAACTACGAGCAGTACTTC
abundance: many
v_gene: TRBV5-1
j_gene: TRBJ2-7
d_gene: -

CDR3aa: CASSQGQGGETQYF
CDR3nt: TGTGCCAGCAGCCAAGGACAGGGGGGGGAGACCCAGTACTTC
abundance: many
v_gene: TRBV14
j_gene: TRBJ2-5
d_gene: TRBD1

CDR3aa: CASSGPWDVNTEAFF
CDR3nt: TGTGCCAGCAGCGGGCCTTGGGACGTGAACACTGAAGCTTTCTTT
abundance: few
v_gene: TRBV14
j_gene: TRBJ1-1
d_gene: -

CDR3aa: CASIPGGYSNQPQHF
CDR3nt: TGCGCCAGCATCCCAGGGGGTTATAGCAATCAGCCCCAGCATTTT
abundance: -
v_gene: TRBV23-1
j_gene: TRBJ1-5
d_gene: TRBD1

CDR3aa: CASSFGTDTDTQYF
CDR3nt: TGTGCCAGCAGTTTCGGGACGGATACAGATACGCAGTATTTT
abundance: many
v_gene: TRBV28
j_gene: TRBJ2-3
d_gene: -

CDR3aa: CASSWGDRGNDYGYTF
CDR3nt: TGTGCCAGCAGCTGGGGAGACAGGGGAAATGACTATGGCTACACCTTC
abundance: -
v_gene: TRBV5-5
j_gene: TRBJ1-2
d_gene: TRBD1

CDR3aa: CASSLDRSIRNTIYF
CDR3nt: TGTGCCAGCAGCTTAGACAGGAGCATTAGAAACACCATATATTTT
abundance: many
v_gene: TRBV7-9
j_gene: TRBJ1-3
d_gene: -

CDR3aa: CASAVAGLPSYGYTF
CDR3nt: TGTGCCAGCGCCGTAGCCGGGTTACCCTCCTATGGCTACACCTTC
abundance: many
v_gene: TRBV14
j_gene: TRBJ1-2
d_gene: -